This T cell receptor (beta chain) was sequenced for a study of T cell repertoires in cytomegalovirus infection. Overall study: Well-studied HLA-B-restricted epitopes and recently identified HLA-C-restricted epitopes of CMV were both used in the study. Matching HLA type, along with CMV infection, was indicated by public TCR beta signatures.

MiXCR was run by TCRdb on the reads, yielding one entry per CDR3 protein. The sample consists of about 740,000 distinct CDR3 sequences, roughly 36% of them appearing once. Broader study findings: Clonotypes of TCR beta that were HLA-C-restricted and CMV-specific dominated the ex vivo response. The cumulative frequency of public TCR beta families identified carriers of CMV plus the relevant HLA.

This clonotype appeared many times. Its antigen is unidentified. This CDR3 has 14 amino acids. Germline V gives CDR1 SGHTA, CDR2 FQGNSA. V dropped 2 bases and J dropped 4 bases, with 11 bases sitting between them. This TCR derives from a human donor in good health (CMV status not recorded). Some clones in this sample may be carry-over from other donors' samples. This material consisted of cultured PBMCs, taken from culture after CMV antigen stimulation. The chain has TRBV7-2 and TRBJ2-5; D is perhaps TRBD1 or TRBD2 (5 bases each). CDR3 in DNA: TGTGCCAGCAGCTTAATGGTTGGGGGAGAGACCCAGTACTTC. This gives the protein CASSLMVGGETQYF.